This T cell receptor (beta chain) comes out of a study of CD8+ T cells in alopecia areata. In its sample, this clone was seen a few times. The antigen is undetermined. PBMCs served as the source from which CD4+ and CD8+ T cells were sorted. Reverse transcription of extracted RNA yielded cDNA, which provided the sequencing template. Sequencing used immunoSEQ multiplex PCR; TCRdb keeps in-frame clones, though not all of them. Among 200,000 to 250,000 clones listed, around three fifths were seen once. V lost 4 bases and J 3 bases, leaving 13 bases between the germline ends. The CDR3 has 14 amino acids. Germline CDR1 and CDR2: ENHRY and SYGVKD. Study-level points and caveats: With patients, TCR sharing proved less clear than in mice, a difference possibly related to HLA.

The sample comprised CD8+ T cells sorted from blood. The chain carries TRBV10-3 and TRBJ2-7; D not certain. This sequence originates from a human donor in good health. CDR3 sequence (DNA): TGTGCCATCAGTGTAGAAGGCAGTAGCTACGAGCAGTACTTC. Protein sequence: CAISVEGSSYEQYF.